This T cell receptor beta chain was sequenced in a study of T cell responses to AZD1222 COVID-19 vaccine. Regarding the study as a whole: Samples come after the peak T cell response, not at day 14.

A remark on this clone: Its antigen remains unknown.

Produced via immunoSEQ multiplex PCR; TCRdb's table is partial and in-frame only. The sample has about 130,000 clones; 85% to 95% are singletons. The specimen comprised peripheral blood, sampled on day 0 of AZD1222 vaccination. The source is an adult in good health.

CDR3 in DNA: TGTGCCATACGAGGACAAGTCCTCTATGGCTACACCTTC. It is translated as CAIRGQVLYGYTF. The V call is TRBV10-3, the J call TRBJ1-2, with D possibly being TRBD1 (5 bases). CDR1 and CDR2 from the germline V gene are ENHRY and SYGVKD. Trimming removed 9 bases at V and 4 bases at J, with 15 bases between. There are 13 residues in the CDR3.